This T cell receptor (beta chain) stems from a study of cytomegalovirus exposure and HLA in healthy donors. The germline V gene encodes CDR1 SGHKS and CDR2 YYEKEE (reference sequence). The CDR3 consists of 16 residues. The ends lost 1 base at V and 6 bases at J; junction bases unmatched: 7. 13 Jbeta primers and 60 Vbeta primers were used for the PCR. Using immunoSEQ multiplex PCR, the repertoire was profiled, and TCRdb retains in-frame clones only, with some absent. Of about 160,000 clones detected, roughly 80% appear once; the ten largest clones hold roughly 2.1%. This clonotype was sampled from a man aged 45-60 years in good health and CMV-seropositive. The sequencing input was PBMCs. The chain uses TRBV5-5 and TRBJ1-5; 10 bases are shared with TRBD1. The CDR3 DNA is TGTGCCAGCAGCTTGCAGGAGGGACAGGGGTTTCAGCCCCAGCATTTT. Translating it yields CASSLQEGQGFQPQHF. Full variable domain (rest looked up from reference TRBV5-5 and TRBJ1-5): DAGVTQSPTHLIKTRGQQVTLRCSPISGHKSVSWYQQVLGQGPQFIFQYYEKEERGRGNFPDRFSARQFPNYSSELNVNALLLGDSALYLCASSLQEGQGFQPQHFGDGTRLSIL.